The clone carrying this TCR beta chain came up a few times. Its antigen is currently unknown. In germline, CDR1 is DFQATT, CDR2 SNEGSKA (reference sequence). V was clipped by 8 bases and J by 4 bases, with 11 bases between them. The length of the CDR3 is 11 residues. This sample is part of a study of beta chain features in type 1 diabetes. The wider study: Analysis included around 99,000,000 sorted cells drawn from all samples.

Study results and limitations: cDNA sequencing could over-represent cells with high TCR expression. Patients with type 1 diabetes showed fewer VDJ junction insertions and more deletions. Across patients, naive, central memory and Treg TCRB repertoires exhibited apparently greater similarity than was observed across healthy donors.

The authors reverse transcribed all of the isolated RNA, so sequencing captured expressed TCRB transcripts. The data were produced by immunoSEQ multiplex PCR, yet TCRdb's version contains in-frame clones alone and is incomplete. Among 200,000 to 250,000 clones listed, roughly a tenth were seen once. The source of this sequence is a man younger than 35 in good health. The sequenced sample was central memory CD4+ T cells from blood. The chain links TRBV20-1 to TRBJ2-5, with D possibly being TRBD2 (5 bases). The CDR3 region is CSRKRAETQYF. The CDR3 DNA reads as TGCAGTCGGAAGAGGGCAGAGACCCAGTACTTC.